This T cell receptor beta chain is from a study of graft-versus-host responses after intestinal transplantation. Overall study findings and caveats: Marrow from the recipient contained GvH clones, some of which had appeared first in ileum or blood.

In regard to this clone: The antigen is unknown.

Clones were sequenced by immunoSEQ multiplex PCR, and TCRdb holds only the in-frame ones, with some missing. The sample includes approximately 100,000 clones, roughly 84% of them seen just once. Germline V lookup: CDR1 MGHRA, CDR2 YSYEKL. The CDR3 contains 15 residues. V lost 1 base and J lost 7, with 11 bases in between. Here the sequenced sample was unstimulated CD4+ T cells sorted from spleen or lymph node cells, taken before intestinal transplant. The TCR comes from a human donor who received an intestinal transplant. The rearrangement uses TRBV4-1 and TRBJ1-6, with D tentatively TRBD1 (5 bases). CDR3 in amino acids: CASSQGQFLNSPLHF. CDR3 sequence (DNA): TGCGCCAGCAGCCAAGGACAGTTCCTAAATTCACCCCTCCACTTT.